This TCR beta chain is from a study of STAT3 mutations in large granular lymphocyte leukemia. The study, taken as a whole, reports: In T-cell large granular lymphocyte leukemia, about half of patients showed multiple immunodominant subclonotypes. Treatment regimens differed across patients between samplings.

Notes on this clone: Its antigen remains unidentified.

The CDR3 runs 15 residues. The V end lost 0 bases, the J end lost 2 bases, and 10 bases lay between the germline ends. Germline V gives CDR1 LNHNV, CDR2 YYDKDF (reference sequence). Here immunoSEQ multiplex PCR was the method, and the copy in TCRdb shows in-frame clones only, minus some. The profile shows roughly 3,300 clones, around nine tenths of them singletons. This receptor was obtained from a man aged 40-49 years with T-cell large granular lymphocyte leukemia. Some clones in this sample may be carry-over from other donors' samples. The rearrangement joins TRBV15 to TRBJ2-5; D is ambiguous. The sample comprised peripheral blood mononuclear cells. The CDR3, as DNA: TGTGCCACCAGCAGAGATATTGGGCCGCAAGAGACCCAGTACTTC. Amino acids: CATSRDIGPQETQYF.